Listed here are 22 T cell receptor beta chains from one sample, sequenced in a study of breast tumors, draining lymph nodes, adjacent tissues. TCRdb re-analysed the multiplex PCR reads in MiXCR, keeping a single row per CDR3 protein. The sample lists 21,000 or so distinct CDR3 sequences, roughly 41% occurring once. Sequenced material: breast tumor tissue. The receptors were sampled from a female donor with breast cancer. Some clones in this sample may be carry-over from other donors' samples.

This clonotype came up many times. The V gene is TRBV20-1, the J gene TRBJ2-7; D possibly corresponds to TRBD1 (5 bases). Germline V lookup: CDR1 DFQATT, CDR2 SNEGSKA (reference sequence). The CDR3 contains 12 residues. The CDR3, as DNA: TGCAGCTTAGGGGCGACCATATACGAGCAGTACTTC. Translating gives CSLGATIYEQYF.

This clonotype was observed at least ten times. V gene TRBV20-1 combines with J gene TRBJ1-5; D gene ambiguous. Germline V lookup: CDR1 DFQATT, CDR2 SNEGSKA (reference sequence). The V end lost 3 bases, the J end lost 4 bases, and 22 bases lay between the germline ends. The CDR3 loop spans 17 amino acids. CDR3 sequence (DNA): TGCAGTGCTAGGGGAGACAAAGGAGTAGGTTTAAATCAGCCCCAGCATTTT. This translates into CSARGDKGVGLNQPQHF.

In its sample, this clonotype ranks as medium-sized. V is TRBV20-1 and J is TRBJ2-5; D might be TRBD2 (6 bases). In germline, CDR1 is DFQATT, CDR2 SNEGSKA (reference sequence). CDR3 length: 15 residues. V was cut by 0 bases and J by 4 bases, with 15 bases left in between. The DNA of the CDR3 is TGCAGTGCTAGAGATATCGGGAGTACTGGAGAGACCCAGTACTTC. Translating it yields CSARDIGSTGETQYF.

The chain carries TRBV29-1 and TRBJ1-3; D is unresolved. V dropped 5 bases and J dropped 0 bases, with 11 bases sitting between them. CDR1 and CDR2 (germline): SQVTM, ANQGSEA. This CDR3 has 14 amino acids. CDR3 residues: CSVQGPSSGNTIYF. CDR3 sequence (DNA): TGCAGCGTTCAAGGGCCGAGCTCTGGAAACACCATATATTTT.

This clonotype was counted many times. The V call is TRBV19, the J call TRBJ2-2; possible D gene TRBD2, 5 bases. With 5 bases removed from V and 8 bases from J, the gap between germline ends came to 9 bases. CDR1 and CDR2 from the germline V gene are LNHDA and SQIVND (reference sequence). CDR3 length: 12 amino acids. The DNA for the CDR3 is TGTGCCAGTAGTTCCTTAGCGGGGGAGCTGTTTTTT. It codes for CASSSLAGELFF.

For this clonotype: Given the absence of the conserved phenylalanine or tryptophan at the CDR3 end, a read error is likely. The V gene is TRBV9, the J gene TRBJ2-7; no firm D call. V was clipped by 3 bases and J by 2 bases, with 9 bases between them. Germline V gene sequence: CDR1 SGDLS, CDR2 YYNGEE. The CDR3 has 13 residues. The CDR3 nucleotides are TGTGCCAGCAGCGCCGGTAATACCTACGAGCAGTACTCC. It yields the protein CASSAGNTYEQYS.

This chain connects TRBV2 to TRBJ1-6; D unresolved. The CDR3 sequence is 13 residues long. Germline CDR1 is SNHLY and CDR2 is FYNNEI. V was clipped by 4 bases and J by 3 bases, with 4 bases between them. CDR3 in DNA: TGTGCCAGCAGTGGATACTATAATTCACCCCTCCACTTT. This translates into CASSGYYNSPLHF.

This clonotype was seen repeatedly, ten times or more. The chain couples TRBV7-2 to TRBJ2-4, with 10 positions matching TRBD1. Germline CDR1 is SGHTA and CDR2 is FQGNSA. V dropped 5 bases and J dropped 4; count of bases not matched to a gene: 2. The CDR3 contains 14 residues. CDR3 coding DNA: TGTGCCAGCAGCGTGGGACAGGGGAAAAACATTCAGTACTTC. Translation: CASSVGQGKNIQYF.

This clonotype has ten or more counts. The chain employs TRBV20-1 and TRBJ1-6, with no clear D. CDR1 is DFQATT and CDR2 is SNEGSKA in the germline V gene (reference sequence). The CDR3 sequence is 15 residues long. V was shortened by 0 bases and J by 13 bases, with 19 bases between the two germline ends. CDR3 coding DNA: TGCAGTGCTAGAGATGCGGGAGTCCCGACTTCCCCCCTCCACTTT. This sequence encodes CSARDAGVPTSPLHF.

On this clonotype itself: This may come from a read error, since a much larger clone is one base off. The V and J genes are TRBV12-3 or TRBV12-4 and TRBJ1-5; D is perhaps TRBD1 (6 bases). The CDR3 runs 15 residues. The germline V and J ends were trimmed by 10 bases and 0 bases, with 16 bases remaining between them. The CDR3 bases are TGTGCCAACAGCCCCGGGACAATTAGCAATCAGCCCCAGCATTTT. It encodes CANSPGTISNQPQHF.

Written as DNA, the CDR3 is TGTGCCAGCAGCTTAGAGGCAGGGCAACGCACAGATACGCAGTATTTT. It encodes CASSLEAGQRTDTQYF. This chain uses TRBV7-2 with TRBJ2-3, with a tentative D call TRBD1 (5 bases). This CDR3 region has 16 residues. The germline V and J ends were trimmed by 1 base and 1 base, with 12 bases remaining between them. Germline CDR1 and CDR2: SGHTA and FQGNSA.

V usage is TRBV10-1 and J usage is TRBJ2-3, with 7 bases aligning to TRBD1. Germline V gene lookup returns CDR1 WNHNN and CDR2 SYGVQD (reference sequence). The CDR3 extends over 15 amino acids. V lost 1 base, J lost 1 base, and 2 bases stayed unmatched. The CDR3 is CASSEFQGGTDTQYF. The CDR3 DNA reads TGCGCCAGCAGTGAGTTCCAGGGGGGCACAGATACGCAGTATTTT.

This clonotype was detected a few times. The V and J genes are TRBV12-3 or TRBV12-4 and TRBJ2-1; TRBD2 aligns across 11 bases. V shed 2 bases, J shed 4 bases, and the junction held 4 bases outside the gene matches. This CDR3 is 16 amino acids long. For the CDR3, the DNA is TGTGCCAGCAGTTTAACTAGCGGGGGTGGTTACAATGAGCAGTTCTTC. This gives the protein CASSLTSGGGYNEQFF.

This chain's CDR3 is CASSFLRGNYGYTF. CDR3 nucleotides: TGTGCCAGCAGTTTTCTCAGGGGAAACTATGGCTACACCTTC. This rearrangement joins TRBV12-3 or TRBV12-4 to TRBJ1-2, with a weak D call TRBD1 (6 bases). Trimming took off 3 bases at V and 2 bases at J, with 10 bases between the two ends. There are 14 residues in the CDR3.

CDR3 sequence: CASSTRPSTDTQYF. CDR3 sequence (DNA): TGTGCCAGCAGTACCCGGCCTAGCACAGATACGCAGTATTTT. V is TRBV7-2 and J is TRBJ2-3; no definite D call. Germline CDR1 and CDR2: SGHTA and FQGNSA. The CDR3 has 14 amino acids. V was cut by 6 bases and J by 0 bases, with 10 bases left in between.

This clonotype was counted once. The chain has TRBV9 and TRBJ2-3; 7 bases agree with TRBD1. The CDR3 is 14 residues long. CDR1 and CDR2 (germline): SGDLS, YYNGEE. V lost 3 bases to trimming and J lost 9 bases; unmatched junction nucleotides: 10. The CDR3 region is CASSGRGTGDTQYF. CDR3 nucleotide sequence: TGTGCCAGCAGCGGAAGAGGAACAGGGGACACGCAGTATTTT.

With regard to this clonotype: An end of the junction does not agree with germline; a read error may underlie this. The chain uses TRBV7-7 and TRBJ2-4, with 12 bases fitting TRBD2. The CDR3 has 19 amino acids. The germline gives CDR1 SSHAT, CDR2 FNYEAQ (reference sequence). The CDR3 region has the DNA TGTGCTAGCAGCTTTCCTGGACTAGCGGGGCCCCTAGCCAAAAACATTCAGTACTTC. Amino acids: CASSFPGLAGPLAKNIQYF.

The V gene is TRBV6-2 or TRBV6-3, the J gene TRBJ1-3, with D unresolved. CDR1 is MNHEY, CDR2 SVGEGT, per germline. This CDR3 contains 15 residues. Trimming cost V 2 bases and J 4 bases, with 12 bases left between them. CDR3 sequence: CASSYHPFLGNTIYF. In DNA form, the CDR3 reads TGTGCCAGCAGTTACCATCCGTTTCTAGGAAACACCATATATTTT.

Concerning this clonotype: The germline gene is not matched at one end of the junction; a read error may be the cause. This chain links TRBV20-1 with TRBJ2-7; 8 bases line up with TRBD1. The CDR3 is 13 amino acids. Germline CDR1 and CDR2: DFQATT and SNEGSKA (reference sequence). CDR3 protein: CSASGQGLGEQCF. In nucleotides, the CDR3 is TGCAGTGCTAGCGGACAGGGCCTTGGAGAGCAGTGCTTC.

The CDR3 reads CASRTQGAKGYTF. The DNA of the CDR3 is TGTGCCAGCAGAACACAGGGGGCGAAGGGCTACACCTTC. The chain joins TRBV28 to TRBJ1-2; 9 nucleotides line up with TRBD1. CDR3 length equals 13 residues. The trim removed 6 bases at V and 8 bases at J, leaving 7 bases unmatched. Germline assignment: CDR1 MDHEN and CDR2 SYDVKM.

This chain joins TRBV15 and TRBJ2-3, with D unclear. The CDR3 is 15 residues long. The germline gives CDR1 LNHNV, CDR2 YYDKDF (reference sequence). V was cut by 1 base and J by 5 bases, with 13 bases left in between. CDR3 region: CATSRGRGMGDTQYF. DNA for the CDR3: TGTGCCACCAGCAGAGGACGTGGGATGGGAGATACGCAGTATTTT.

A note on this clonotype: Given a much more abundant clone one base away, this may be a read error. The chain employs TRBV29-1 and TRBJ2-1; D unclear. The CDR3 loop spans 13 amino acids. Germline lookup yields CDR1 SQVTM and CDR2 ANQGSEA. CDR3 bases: TGCAGCGCTTGGACGAGCTCCTACAATGGGCAGTTCTTC. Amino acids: CSAWTSSYNGQFF.